The next 10 T cell receptor beta chains were all read from a single sample in a study of blood T cells in healthy people across ages. The second PCR ran about 6 to 12 cycles with a sample-barcoded 5' primer and J-beta primers. MiXCR, run by TCRdb on the 5' RACE reads, gives a single entry per CDR3 protein. The data show 750,000 to 850,000 distinct CDR3 sequences, roughly 25% seen once. These data also featured in a second study, about T cells of mothers and their children.

Sample: blood. Receptor source: a boy younger than 18 in good health.

The chain joins TRBV2 to TRBJ1-1, with 9 bases aligning to TRBD1. CDR3 length: 13 residues. Germline-derived CDR1 and CDR2 are SNHLY and FYNNEI. The trim removed 7 bases at V and 6 bases at J, leaving 6 bases unmatched. The CDR3 here is CASNLQGAAEAFF. The CDR3 DNA sequence: TGTGCCAGCAACCTACAGGGGGCCGCTGAAGCTTTCTTT.

This clonotype occurred a few times. The J gene is TRBJ2-1, the V gene TRBV29-1; no clear D. The J call is in doubt because the DNA end fits TRBJ2-7 better. This CDR3 region has 13 residues. Germline CDR1 and CDR2: SQVTM and ANQGSEA. The CDR3 sequence: CSVEPGNTYEQYF. As DNA, the CDR3 is TGCAGCGTTGAGCCAGGAAATACCTACGAGCAGTACTTC.

This clonotype was seen more than once but under ten times. The chain joins TRBV4-1 to TRBJ1-1; 7 nucleotides line up with TRBD1. The CDR3 spans 15 residues. The V gene's germline CDR1 is MGHRA and CDR2 YSYEKL. V was clipped by 4 bases and J by 4 bases; unmatched bases: 9. CDR3 in amino acids: CASSPRGGSITEAFF. Here the CDR3 DNA reads TGCGCCAGCAGCCCAAGAGGGGGCAGCATCACTGAAGCTTTCTTT.

This clonotype was picked up a small number of times. V gene TRBV4-1 combines with J gene TRBJ2-3; D might be TRBD2 (5 bases). The germline V gene encodes CDR1 MGHRA and CDR2 YSYEKL. V was cut by 4 bases and J by 0 bases, with 17 bases left in between. The CDR3 is 17 residues long. The CDR3: CASSLLPWSGSTDTQYF. The CDR3 region has the DNA TGCGCCAGCAGCCTCCTACCGTGGAGCGGAAGCACAGATACGCAGTATTTT.

Many counts were recorded for this clonotype. The V gene is TRBV6-5, the J gene TRBJ2-5, with D unclear. The CDR3 spans 13 residues. Germline-derived CDR1 and CDR2 are MNHEY and SVGAGI. Trimming shortened V by 0 bases and J by 5 bases, and 7 bases separated the two germline ends. CDR3 coding DNA: TGTGCCAGCAGTTACTCACGGGTGGAGACCCAGTACTTC. Translating gives CASSYSRVETQYF.

In its sample, this clonotype was seen a few times. The V call is TRBV28, the J call TRBJ2-5; TRBD2 aligns across 9 bases. With 7 bases clipped from V and 3 bases from J, the junction kept 9 bases outside the gene matches. The CDR3 loop spans 15 amino acids. CDR1 is MDHEN and CDR2 is SYDVKM in the germline V gene. The CDR3 DNA reads as TGTGCCAGCACTCTTTTTAGCGGGAGAAAAGAGACCCAGTACTTC. Translated: CASTLFSGRKETQYF.

The chain links TRBV4-2 to TRBJ2-7, with 11 bases aligning to TRBD2. Germline V gene data show CDR1 as LGHNA and CDR2 as YNFKEQ. Trimming at V came to 0 bases and at J to 0 bases, leaving 4 bases not matched to a gene. This CDR3 has 17 residues. The CDR3 sequence is CASSQDLGLADSYEQYF. Written as DNA, the CDR3 is TGTGCCAGCAGCCAAGATCTGGGACTAGCGGACTCCTACGAGCAGTACTTC.

The chain recombines TRBV4-3 with TRBJ2-1, with 8 bases fitting TRBD2. In germline, CDR1 is LGHNA, CDR2 YSLEER. V lost 0 bases, J lost 2 bases, and 3 bases stayed unmatched. The CDR3 covers 16 residues. CDR3 protein: CASSQDRGGAYNEQFF. For the CDR3, the DNA is TGCGCCAGCAGCCAAGATCGGGGGGGCGCCTACAATGAGCAGTTCTTC.

The rearrangement links TRBV24-1 to TRBJ1-1, with D perhaps matching TRBD1 (6 bases). Germline assignment: CDR1 KGHDR and CDR2 SFDVKD. The CDR3 extends over 13 amino acids. V lost 3 bases and J lost 10, with 14 bases in between. CDR3 in DNA: TGTGCCACCAGTGATGAGAGGGGGTTTGCAGCTTTCTTT. It specifies CATSDERGFAAFF.

The chain joins TRBV15 to TRBJ1-1, with a tentative D call TRBD1 (5 bases). The CDR3 sequence is 15 residues long. Trimming cost V 5 bases and J 0 bases, with 13 bases left between them. The V gene's germline CDR1 is LNHNV and CDR2 YYDKDF (reference sequence). CDR3 region: CATSGAGLMNTEAFF. In DNA, the CDR3 is TGTGCCACCAGCGGGGCAGGGTTGATGAACACTGAAGCTTTCTTT.